Below are 27 T cell receptor beta chains sequenced from a single sample in a study of T cell responses to AZD1222 COVID-19 vaccine. Only in-frame clones appear in the TCRdb table, and some are missing; sequencing was by immunoSEQ multiplex PCR. The sample records 200,000 or so clones, 75% to 90% being singletons. The sequences come from peripheral blood, collected on day 0 of AZD1222 vaccination. These receptors came from an adult in good health.

The chain is built from TRBV18 and TRBJ1-1; the D is unclear. With 0 bases removed from V and 1 base from J, the gap between germline ends came to 6 bases. The CDR3 runs 14 residues. Germline CDR1 and CDR2: KGHSH and LQKENI. The CDR3 spells CASSPPVENTEAFF. Written as DNA, the CDR3 is TGTGCCAGCTCACCACCGGTGGAGAACACTGAAGCTTTCTTT. The variable domain in full, completed from reference TRBV18 and TRBJ1-1, reads NAGVMQNPRHLVRRRGQEARLRCSPMKGHSHVYWYRQLPEEGLKFMVYLQKENIIDESGMPKERFSAEFPKEGPSILRIQQVVRGDSAAYFCASSPPVENTEAFFGQGTRLTVV.

On this clone itself: Other nucleotide sequences from this sample produce the same CDR3. J is TRBJ2-5 and V is TRBV2, with D possibly matching TRBD1 (5 bases). CDR1 and CDR2 from the germline V gene are SNHLY and FYNNEI. This CDR3 comprises 12 residues. V lost 3 bases to trimming and J lost 5 bases, with 7 bases between them. This chain's CDR3 is CASSEGRETQYF. The CDR3 DNA follows: TGTGCCAGCAGTGAGGGGCGGGAGACCCAGTACTTC.

The chain is built from TRBV6-5 and TRBJ2-7; 8 positions match TRBD1. The CDR3 covers 15 residues. The V gene end was trimmed by 6 bases and the J gene end by 2 bases; junction bases not matched to a gene: 9. CDR1 and CDR2 (germline): MNHEY, SVGAGI. This CDR3 reads CASRPDRGPTYEQYF. The CDR3 DNA is TGTGCCAGCAGACCAGACAGGGGCCCTACCTACGAGCAGTACTTC.

CDR3 amino acids: CASSLDLGGRRNTGELFF. In DNA form, the CDR3 reads TGTGCCAGCAGCTTAGATCTCGGTGGGAGACGGAACACCGGGGAGCTGTTTTTT. This chain uses TRBV11-2 with TRBJ2-2, with D possibly TRBD2 on 5 matching bases. In germline, CDR1 is SGHAT, CDR2 FQNNGV. The CDR3 loop spans 18 amino acids. V shed 0 bases and J shed 1 base, with 15 bases lying between them. The complete variable domain, with remaining parts taken from reference TRBV11-2 and TRBJ2-2, reads EAGVAQSPRYKIIEKRQSVAFWCNPISGHATLYWYQQILGQGPKLLIQFQNNGVVDDSQLPKDRFSAERLKGVDSTLKIQPAKLEDSAVYLCASSLDLGGRRNTGELFFGEGSRLTVL.

The CDR3 here is CAWSVGVQQPQHF. In DNA, the CDR3 is TGTGCCTGGAGTGTAGGGGTTCAACAGCCCCAGCATTTT. The chain combines TRBV30 with TRBJ1-5, with D possibly matching TRBD1 (5 bases). This CDR3 comprises 13 residues. Germline values: CDR1 GTSNPN, CDR2 SVGIG (reference sequence). V gave up 0 bases and J gave up 7 bases, with 10 bases separating them. Based on the CDR3 plus reference TRBV30 and TRBJ1-5, the full variable domain is SQTIHQWPATLVQPVGSPLSLECTVEGTSNPNLYWYRQAAGRGLQLLFYSVGIGQISSEVPQNLSASRPQDRQFILSSKKLLLSDSGFYLCAWSVGVQQPQHFGDGTRLSIL.

The chain has TRBV5-1 and TRBJ1-6, with D perhaps TRBD1 (5 bases). Germline assignment: CDR1 SGHRS and CDR2 YFSETQ. Trimming took off 0 bases at V and 7 bases at J, with 14 bases between the two ends. This CDR3 region has 16 residues. This chain's CDR3 is CASSLVSGVKNSPLHF. DNA of the CDR3: TGCGCCAGCAGCTTGGTGTCGGGGGTTAAGAATTCACCCCTCCACTTT.

This rearrangement joins TRBV7-2 to TRBJ2-5; D gene uncertain. Germline CDR1 is SGHTA and CDR2 is FQGNSA. The CDR3 sequence is 13 residues long. V lost 7 bases, J lost 0 bases, and 9 bases lay in between. The CDR3 sequence is CASTLGYQETQYF. The CDR3 nucleotides read TGTGCCAGCACGCTTGGGTACCAAGAGACCCAGTACTTC.

The V call is TRBV28, the J call TRBJ2-1, with 8 positions matching TRBD2. The CDR3 sequence is 15 residues long. V was clipped by 5 bases and J by 8 bases; unmatched bases: 11. The germline gives CDR1 MDHEN, CDR2 SYDVKM. The CDR3 DNA reads as TGTGCCAGCAGTATCGGGGGGGCGAAGAGAGATGAGCAGTTCTTC. This encodes CASSIGGAKRDEQFF.

The gene calls are TRBV10-1 and TRBJ1-6, with D unresolved. Germline V lookup: CDR1 WNHNN, CDR2 SYGVQD (reference sequence). This CDR3 contains 12 residues. The V gene lost 2 bases and the J gene lost 8 bases, with 4 bases spanning the gap. Here the CDR3 DNA reads TGCGCCAGCAGTGAGGGGGATTCACCCCTCCACTTT. It specifies CASSEGDSPLHF.

The gene calls are TRBV11-2 and TRBJ2-3, with a possible D match to TRBD1 (6 bases). The CDR3 length is 13 residues. Germline assignment: CDR1 SGHAT and CDR2 FQNNGV. The V end lost 4 bases, the J end lost 4 bases, and 9 bases lay between the germline ends. The CDR3 reads CASSSTGSDTQYF. The CDR3 DNA sequence: TGTGCCAGCAGCTCTACAGGGTCAGATACGCAGTATTTT.

The chain couples TRBV28 to TRBJ2-3; D uncertain. CDR1 MDHEN and CDR2 SYDVKM come from the germline V gene. The CDR3 consists of 13 residues. Trimming left V 8 bases short and J 1 base short, with 10 bases between. The CDR3, as DNA: TGTGCCAGCTATCGAACCCGCACAGATACGCAGTATTTT. It translates to CASYRTRTDTQYF.

The chain combines TRBV7-3 with TRBJ2-7, with TRBD2 matching over 7 bases. The CDR3 covers 18 residues. V shed 5 bases, J shed 1 base, and the junction held 17 bases outside the gene matches. In germline, CDR1 is SGHTA, CDR2 FQGTGA. CDR3 DNA: TGTGCCAGCAGCCCTAGGGGATCAACGGGAGGTCAATCCTACGAGCAGTACTTC. Residues: CASSPRGSTGGQSYEQYF. Filled out from reference TRBV7-3 and TRBJ2-7, the complete variable domain reads GAGVSQTPSNKVTEKGKYVELRCDPISGHTALYWYRQSLGQGPEFLIYFQGTGAADDSGLPNDRFFAVRPEGSVSTLKIQRTERGDSAVYLCASSPRGSTGGQSYEQYFGPGTRLTVT.

The J gene is TRBJ1-5, the V gene TRBV19; D not certain. The germline CDR1 and CDR2 sequences are LNHDA and SQIVND (reference sequence). The CDR3 consists of 17 residues. Trimming cost V 0 bases and J 1 base, with 13 bases left between them. The CDR3 nucleotides read TGTGCCAGTAGTATAGATACCGGCACTACCAGCAATCAGCCCCAGCATTTT. This codes for CASSIDTGTTSNQPQHF.

The CDR3 loop reads CASTAGGNEQFF. CDR3 coding DNA: TGTGCCAGTACGGCTGGGGGAAATGAGCAGTTCTTC. The J gene is TRBJ2-1, the V gene TRBV28; tentatively, D is TRBD1 or TRBD2 (5 bases each). Germline lookup yields CDR1 MDHEN and CDR2 SYDVKM. CDR3 size: 12 residues. V shed 9 bases and J shed 7 bases, with 13 bases lying between them.

The CDR3: CASSILGRGVPGELFF. In DNA, the CDR3 is TGTGCCAGTAGTATATTGGGCAGGGGGGTCCCCGGGGAGCTGTTTTTT. The chain combines TRBV19 with TRBJ2-2; tentatively, D is TRBD1 (7 bases). V lost 2 bases, J lost 6 bases, and 16 bases lay in between. The CDR3 consists of 16 residues. CDR1 is LNHDA, CDR2 SQIVND, per germline (reference sequence). The complete variable domain, with remaining parts taken from reference TRBV19 and TRBJ2-2, reads DGGITQSPKYLFRKEGQNVTLSCEQNLNHDAMYWYRQDPGQGLRLIYYSQIVNDFQKGDIAEGYSVSREKKESFPLTVTSAQKNPTAFYLCASSILGRGVPGELFFGEGSRLTVL.

This chain uses TRBV18 with TRBJ2-1, with 7 bases aligning to TRBD1. The CDR3 length is 15 residues. The V and J ends lost 3 bases and 5 bases, in that order; junction bases with no gene match: 7. The germline V gene has CDR1 KGHSH and CDR2 LQKENI. CDR3 DNA sequence: TGTGCCAGCTCACCCTCGACAGGGCATAACAATGAGCAGTTCTTC. This codes for CASSPSTGHNNEQFF.

The rearrangement joins TRBV9 to TRBJ1-3; D is unresolved. V lost 0 bases, J lost 0 bases, and 10 bases lay in between. The germline CDR1 and CDR2 sequences are SGDLS and YYNGEE. There are 16 residues in the CDR3. The CDR3: CASSVDSDSSGNTIYF. The CDR3 DNA reads as TGTGCCAGCAGCGTAGATAGTGATAGCTCTGGAAACACCATATATTTT.

The chain uses TRBV10-1 and TRBJ2-1; no clear D gene. The CDR3 has 16 residues. V lost 4 bases and J lost 3, with 16 bases in between. Germline CDR1 WNHNN, CDR2 SYGVQD (reference sequence). The CDR3 DNA is TGCGCCAGCAGTGTCCCCGGAAGGTCCAACTACAATGAGCAGTTCTTC. The encoded protein is CASSVPGRSNYNEQFF.

The chain is built from TRBV28 and TRBJ1-5, with D tentatively TRBD1 (5 bases). The length of the CDR3 is 16 residues. Trimming left V 6 bases short and J 1 base short, with 16 bases between. In germline, CDR1 is MDHEN, CDR2 SYDVKM. DNA of the CDR3: TGTGCCAGCAGCTCCCAAGGGACGGCAAGCAATCAGCCCCAGCATTTT. The encoded protein is CASSSQGTASNQPQHF.

The V call is TRBV15, the J call TRBJ1-5, with 9 positions matching TRBD1. The germline gives CDR1 LNHNV, CDR2 YYDKDF (reference sequence). Trimming removed 4 bases from V and 9 bases from J; junction bases left unmatched: 7. This CDR3 is built from 14 residues. The CDR3 DNA reads TGTGCCACCAGCACCGGGACAGGGTTTTCGCCCCAGCATTTT. Its protein product is CATSTGTGFSPQHF.

The chain uses TRBV7-9 and TRBJ1-2; weak D call: TRBD1 (6 bases). There are 16 residues in the CDR3. With 2 bases removed from V and 2 bases from J, the gap between germline ends came to 15 bases. Looked up from germline, CDR1 is SEHNR and CDR2 is FQNEAQ (reference sequence). The CDR3 loop reads CASSLSRGRSNYGYTF. The CDR3 nucleotides read TGTGCCAGCAGCTTATCCCGGGGGCGATCAAACTATGGCTACACCTTC.

This clone showed up just once. The chain is built from TRBV10-1 and TRBJ2-3, with D hard to call. CDR1 is WNHNN, CDR2 SYGVQD, per germline (reference sequence). Trimming removed 7 bases from V and 3 bases from J, with 5 bases in between. CDR3 length: 11 amino acids. The CDR3: CASKLTDTQYF. As DNA, the CDR3 is TGCGCCAGCAAGTTAACAGATACGCAGTATTTT.

The J gene is TRBJ2-1, the V gene TRBV15, with 7 bases lining up with TRBD1. The CDR3 runs to 15 residues. Trimming removed 0 bases from V and 6 bases from J; junction bases left unmatched: 5. Germline CDR1 and CDR2: LNHNV and YYDKDF (reference sequence). CDR3 region: CATSRDRDRSNEQFF. The CDR3 nucleotides read TGTGCCACCAGCAGAGACAGGGACAGATCCAATGAGCAGTTCTTC.

The chain joins TRBV18 to TRBJ1-5; D not certain. Deletions cut 0 bases from V and 11 bases from J, with 17 bases between. The CDR3 contains 15 residues. CDR1 is KGHSH, CDR2 LQKENI, per germline. The CDR3 here is CASSPPGLGLEAQHF. In DNA form, the CDR3 reads TGTGCCAGCTCACCACCCGGGCTCGGCCTAGAGGCCCAGCATTTT.

CDR3 in amino acids: CASSIVIPGRNEQFF. The CDR3 DNA reads TGTGCCAGTAGTATAGTGATCCCCGGACGTAATGAGCAGTTCTTC. V usage is TRBV19 and J usage is TRBJ2-1; D unresolved. The ends were cut back, 1 base at V and 7 bases at J, with 14 bases in the middle. Germline values: CDR1 LNHDA, CDR2 SQIVND (reference sequence). The CDR3 totals 15 residues.

The chain has TRBV7-2 and TRBJ2-5; maybe TRBD2 (6 bases). Between the trimmed V and J ends, which lost 1 base and 5 bases, there was a span of 20 bases. Germline-derived CDR1 and CDR2 are SGHTA and FQGNSA. This CDR3 has 17 residues. CDR3 sequence: CASSLGGTRQLGETQYF. In nucleotides, the CDR3 is TGTGCCAGCAGCTTAGGCGGGACTCGTCAGCTGGGGGAGACCCAGTACTTC. The whole variable domain, filled in from reference TRBV7-2 and TRBJ2-5, reads GAGVSQSPSNKVTEKGKDVELRCDPISGHTALYWYRQSLGQGLEFLIYFQGNSAPDKSGLPSDRFSAERTGGSVSTLTIQRTQQEDSAVYLCASSLGGTRQLGETQYFGPGTRLLVL.

This rearrangement joins TRBV5-4 to TRBJ2-2; 7 bases are shared with TRBD1. Germline assignment: CDR1 SGHNT and CDR2 YYREEE (reference sequence). The CDR3 has 14 residues. The J segment lost 8 bases and the V segment lost 0 bases, leaving 4 bases of the junction unmatched. CDR3 amino acids: CASSLEGARGELFF. In nucleotides, the CDR3 is TGTGCCAGCAGCTTGGAGGGGGCGAGAGGGGAGCTGTTTTTT.